Described below is a single T cell receptor beta chain sequence and its context. This specimen belongs to a study of blood T cell repertoires in COVID-19. Across 20 to 25 US areas, participants ranged in age from 18 to 89 years. Donors of Cohort 3 who recovered were those that had two negative PCRs, clearance, or symptom resolution. Original processing notes: Amplification of reference gene primers provided the estimated nucleated cell counts. This table comes from immunoSEQ multiplex PCR, and its TCRdb copy is limited to in-frame clones, with some not included. V and J calls and clone size are those listed in that table; D and trimming were worked out from the DNA. The table records 310,000 or so clones, approximately 90% of them present only once. After removal of 4 bases from V and 6 bases from J, the junction contained 1 base not matched to a gene. Looked up from germline, CDR1 is SNHLY and CDR2 is FYNNEI. The CDR3 is 12 residues long.

Sequenced input: PBMCs or T cells enriched from blood (not recorded which). The source of this sequence is a woman in her thirties who had recovered from COVID-19. The chain has TRBV2 and TRBJ1-2; 8 bases are a match to TRBD1. The CDR3 bases are TGTGCCAGCAGTGTGACAGGGGATGGCTACACCTTC. As protein: CASSVTGDGYTF.